This TCR beta chain was found in a study of blood T cell repertoires in COVID-19. About the research overall: The origin of the acute and convalescent COVID-19 samples was the United States, Italy and Spain. Nucleic acid was either cDNA or gDNA, and it came from T cells, B-cell-depleted T cells, or PBMCs.

In the source study's methods: By means of reference gene primer amplification, nucleated cell counts were estimated. Assay used: immunoSEQ multiplex PCR; TCRdb lists only in-frame clones, some missing. The V and J calls and clone size are taken from that table; D and trimming were inferred from the DNA. The table lists 130,000 or so clones, about 80% of them singletons. V lost 3 bases and J 4 bases, leaving 7 bases between the germline ends. Germline lookup yields CDR1 SGHAT and CDR2 FQNNGV. The CDR3 has 12 residues. The sequenced sample was peripheral blood. The rearrangement joins TRBV11-2 to TRBJ2-7; D remains unclear. The clonotype was recovered from a man between 45 and 60 years old with acute or convalescent COVID-19. CDR3 sequence (DNA): TGTGCCAGCAGCTTTGACTTATACGAGCAGTACTTC. Residues: CASSFDLYEQYF. The whole variable domain, filled in from reference TRBV11-2 and TRBJ2-7, reads EAGVAQSPRYKIIEKRQSVAFWCNPISGHATLYWYQQILGQGPKLLIQFQNNGVVDDSQLPKDRFSAERLKGVDSTLKIQPAKLEDSAVYLCASSFDLYEQYFGPGTRLTVT.